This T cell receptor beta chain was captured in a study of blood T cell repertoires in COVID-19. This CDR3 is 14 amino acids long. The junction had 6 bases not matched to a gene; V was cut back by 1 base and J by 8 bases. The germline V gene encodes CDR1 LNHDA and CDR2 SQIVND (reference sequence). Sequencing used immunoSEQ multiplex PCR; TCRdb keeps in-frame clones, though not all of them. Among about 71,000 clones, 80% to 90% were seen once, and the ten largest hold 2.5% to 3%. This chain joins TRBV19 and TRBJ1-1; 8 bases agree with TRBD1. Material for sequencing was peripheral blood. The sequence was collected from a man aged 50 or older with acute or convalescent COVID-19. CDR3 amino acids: CASSIGARGPEAFF. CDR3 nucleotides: TGTGCCAGTAGTATAGGAGCCAGGGGGCCCGAAGCTTTCTTT.